One sample yielded the 17 T cell receptor beta chains listed below, sequenced in a study of human T cells and chemical hapten exposure. Time point here: patch test 2, 6 weeks after DPC sensitization. Treatment in this sample: therapeutic diphenylcyclopropenone sensitization with weekly scalp DPC. TCRdb fed the RACE reads into MiXCR, producing one record per CDR3 protein. The repertoire holds about 350,000 distinct CDR3 sequences, with more than 5% as singletons. Material: whole blood, obtained in connection with sensitization to the hapten diphenylcyclopropenone (DPC). The origin of the receptors is a young woman with alopecia areata. Some clones in this sample may be carry-over from other donors' samples.

This clonotype was counted ten times or more. This chain uses TRBV7-2 with TRBJ2-3; possible D gene TRBD2, 5 bases. Germline V CDR1 and CDR2: SGHTA, FQGNSA. V dropped 5 bases and J dropped 0 bases, with 9 bases sitting between them. The CDR3 has 14 residues. CDR3 DNA: TGTGCCAGCAGCCCTGGACTGAGCACAGATACGCAGTATTTT. Amino acid sequence: CASSPGLSTDTQYF.

This clonotype was observed at least ten times. DNA for the CDR3: TGTGCCAGCAGTTTCCTAGCGGGGTTCCAAGAGACCCAGTACTTC. Translating gives CASSFLAGFQETQYF. This chain uses TRBV6-5 with TRBJ2-5; 9 bases line up with TRBD2. CDR1 and CDR2 (germline): MNHEY, SVGAGI. The CDR3 runs to 15 residues. Unmatched junction bases numbered 4, after V lost 4 bases and J lost 1 base.

V gene TRBV5-1 combines with J gene TRBJ1-4; 8 bases line up with TRBD1. Germline values: CDR1 SGHRS, CDR2 YFSETQ. J lost 9 bases, V lost 3 bases, and 19 bases had no gene match. The CDR3 extends over 18 amino acids. The DNA for the CDR3 is TGCGCCAGCAGCTGGACCGGACAGGGAGATTCACGGATGAAAAAACTGTTTTTT. As protein: CASSWTGQGDSRMKKLFF.

The chain uses TRBV11-1 and TRBJ1-2; possible D gene TRBD1, 6 bases. Germline V gene sequence: CDR1 SGHAT, CDR2 FQDESV (reference sequence). The CDR3 is 13 residues long. V lost 3 bases to trimming and J lost 1 base, with 6 bases between them. For the CDR3, the DNA is TGTGCCAGCAGCTTCAGGGGTAACTATGGCTACACCTTC. It specifies CASSFRGNYGYTF.

This clonotype has a count of ten or more. The rearrangement uses TRBV3-1 and TRBJ1-2; the D is unclear. V was shortened by 1 base and J by 5 bases, with 8 bases between the two germline ends. The CDR3 covers 13 residues. CDR1 is LGHDT, CDR2 YNNKEL, per germline (reference sequence). Written as DNA, the CDR3 is TGTGCCAGCAGCCAAGCAGCTGTGTATGGCTACACCTTC. Protein: CASSQAAVYGYTF.

This clonotype was observed at least ten times. CDR3 sequence (DNA): TGCAGCGTTGCATCAGGGAATAATGAAAAACTGTTTTTT. Translated: CSVASGNNEKLFF. The genes are TRBV29-1 and TRBJ1-4; D is perhaps TRBD1 (5 bases). Per the germline V gene, CDR1 is SQVTM and CDR2 is ANQGSEA. The CDR3 is made up of 13 amino acids. V lost 4 bases, J lost 4 bases, and 10 bases lay in between.

This clonotype was seen at least ten times. The gene calls are TRBV4-1 and TRBJ1-5; D is uncertain. V lost 0 bases, J lost 9 bases, and 9 bases lay in between. Germline assignment: CDR1 MGHRA and CDR2 YSYEKL. The CDR3 totals 13 residues. The CDR3 is CASSQEKDLPQHF. CDR3 sequence (DNA): TGCGCCAGCAGCCAAGAGAAGGATCTGCCCCAGCATTTT.

This clonotype was counted a few times. The chain carries TRBV20-1 and TRBJ1-1, with unresolved D. V was trimmed by 6 bases and J by 7 bases, leaving 12 bases between them. The CDR3 is made up of 11 amino acids. Germline lookup yields CDR1 DFQATT and CDR2 SNEGSKA (reference sequence). CDR3 DNA sequence: TGCAGTGCAGTACGGGTGGGTGAAGCTTTCTTT. Translating it yields CSAVRVGEAFF.

This clonotype was counted only a few times. The V and J genes are TRBV12-3 or TRBV12-4 and TRBJ2-5; D is possibly TRBD1 (5 bases). Trimming stripped 7 bases from V and 10 bases from J, with 22 bases between. This CDR3 is built from 14 residues. The CDR3 DNA is TGTGCCAGCAAAAGTCACAGGTTGAGGTCGGGCCAGTACTTC. Protein: CASKSHRLRSGQYF.

The sample holds many counts of this clonotype. In DNA form, the CDR3 reads TGCAGTGCTAGAGATTGGGCGGGACTAGCGGGGACCACAGATACGCAGTATTTT. It encodes CSARDWAGLAGTTDTQYF. The chain has TRBV20-1 and TRBJ2-3, with 13 bases fitting TRBD2. The CDR3 length is 18 residues. The germline V gene encodes CDR1 DFQATT and CDR2 SNEGSKA (reference sequence). V lost 0 bases and J lost 2; bases outside the gene matches: 8.

This sequence joins TRBV5-1 and TRBJ2-7; D unclear. The CDR3 is 15 amino acids. The germline CDR1 and CDR2 sequences are SGHRS and YFSETQ. Deletions cut 5 bases from V and 0 bases from J, with 15 bases between. The CDR3 region is CASSYTGLSSYEQYF. CDR3 sequence (DNA): TGCGCCAGCAGTTATACGGGCCTTAGCTCCTACGAGCAGTACTTC. The full variable domain, in which reference TRBV5-1 and TRBJ2-7 provide the parts outside the CDR3, is KAGVTQTPRYLIKTRGQQVTLSCSPISGHRSVSWYQQTPGQGLQFLFEYFSETQRNKGNFPGRFSGRQFSNSRSEMNVSTLELGDSALYLCASSYTGLSSYEQYFGPGTRLTVT.

This clonotype was observed at least ten times. V usage is TRBV12-3 or TRBV12-4 and J usage is TRBJ1-2; 7 nucleotides agree with TRBD1. There are 13 residues in the CDR3. Trimming at V came to 6 bases and at J to 4 bases, leaving 5 bases not matched to a gene. The CDR3 DNA reads TGTGCCAGCAGCCCGACAGGGAGCTATGGCTACACCTTC. Its protein is CASSPTGSYGYTF.

This clonotype was seen many times. The chain joins TRBV6-6 to TRBJ2-7; TRBD2 matches at 12 bases. The CDR3 contains 14 residues. Germline V gives CDR1 MNHNY, CDR2 SVGAGI (reference sequence). Germline trimming cut 5 bases from V and 4 bases from J; bases unmatched to any gene: 3. In DNA form, the CDR3 reads TGTGCCAGCAGTCCCGGACTAGCGGGGTACGAGCAGTACTTC. Translated, it gives CASSPGLAGYEQYF.

V gene TRBV15 combines with J gene TRBJ2-2; D unclear. The CDR3 length is 15 residues. The germline gives CDR1 LNHNV, CDR2 YYDKDF (reference sequence). Trimming removed 0 bases at V and 1 base at J, with 6 bases between. The CDR3 protein is CATSRDRMNTGELFF. CDR3 bases: TGTGCCACCAGCAGAGATAGGATGAACACCGGGGAGCTGTTTTTT.

This chain joins TRBV6-2 or TRBV6-3 and TRBJ1-5, with 9 bases fitting TRBD1. The CDR3 spans 15 residues. Germline V gene lookup returns CDR1 MNHEY and CDR2 SVGEGT. J was trimmed by 6 bases and V by 4 bases; bases with no gene match: 7. The CDR3: CASSSSDRGSQPQHF. The CDR3 DNA follows: TGTGCCAGCAGTTCATCGGACAGGGGATCTCAGCCCCAGCATTTT.

This clonotype was recorded at least ten times. The rearrangement joins TRBV11-2 to TRBJ1-2, with no clear D. Trimming took 6 bases from V and 4 from J, leaving 18 bases between them. The CDR3 contains 15 residues. The germline V gene encodes CDR1 SGHAT and CDR2 FQNNGV. The CDR3 region is CASRSGPPRAYGYTF. CDR3 in DNA: TGTGCCAGCAGATCTGGACCCCCACGGGCCTATGGCTACACCTTC.

This clonotype was counted only a few times. The chain joins TRBV6-2 or TRBV6-3 to TRBJ1-1, with D tentatively TRBD1 (6 bases). This CDR3 region has 16 residues. Germline lookup yields CDR1 MNHEY and CDR2 SVGEGT. Trimming removed 1 base from V and 0 bases from J, with 12 bases in between. This CDR3 reads CASSYLTGSMNTEAFF. For the CDR3, the DNA is TGTGCCAGCAGTTACTTAACAGGGTCTATGAACACTGAAGCTTTCTTT.